The 4 T cell receptor beta chains below come from one sample, sequenced in a study of T cell changes during pregnancy in multiple sclerosis. The protocol was immunoSEQ multiplex PCR, while the TCRdb copy is restricted to in-frame clones and leaves out a portion. The table lists around 67,000 clones, around 93% of them singletons. The starting material was peripheral blood, obtained in the first trimester of pregnancy. All receptors derive from a female donor with multiple sclerosis, enrolled in a pregnancy study.

The chain links TRBV18 to TRBJ2-1, with a possible D match to TRBD1 (6 bases). V was pared by 6 bases and J by 5 bases, with 11 bases between. The CDR3 loop spans 13 amino acids. Germline CDR1 and CDR2: KGHSH and LQKENI. CDR3 amino acids: CASSRGKNNEQFF. CDR3 sequence (DNA): TGTGCCAGCTCCAGGGGAAAGAACAATGAGCAGTTCTTC.

J is TRBJ2-3 and V is TRBV7-3; D call uncertain. The V end was cut by 2 bases, the J end by 4 bases, with 7 bases between. Germline CDR1 SGHTA, CDR2 FQGTGA. This CDR3 is 13 amino acids long. The CDR3 DNA sequence: TGTGCCAGCAGCTTACCAGGCGCAGATACGCAGTATTTT. It yields the protein CASSLPGADTQYF.

The V and J genes are TRBV5-1 and TRBJ2-2, with D possibly matching TRBD1 (6 bases). The CDR3 extends over 16 amino acids. CDR1 is SGHRS, CDR2 YFSETQ, per germline. V lost 3 bases to trimming and J lost 7 bases, with 19 bases between them. In nucleotides, the CDR3 is TGCGCCAGCAGCTCGACCGGGACAATACTCGTCGGGGAGCTGTTTTTT. It translates to CASSSTGTILVGELFF.

The V and J genes are TRBV19 and TRBJ2-3, with D perhaps TRBD2 (6 bases). CDR3 length equals 15 residues. V was pared by 5 bases and J by 8 bases, with 20 bases between. Germline CDR1 is LNHDA and CDR2 is SQIVND (reference sequence). Here the CDR3 DNA reads TGTGCCAGTAGTTCCCTCGGGAGCGCACAAGCTACGCAGTATTTT. Amino acid sequence: CASSSLGSAQATQYF.